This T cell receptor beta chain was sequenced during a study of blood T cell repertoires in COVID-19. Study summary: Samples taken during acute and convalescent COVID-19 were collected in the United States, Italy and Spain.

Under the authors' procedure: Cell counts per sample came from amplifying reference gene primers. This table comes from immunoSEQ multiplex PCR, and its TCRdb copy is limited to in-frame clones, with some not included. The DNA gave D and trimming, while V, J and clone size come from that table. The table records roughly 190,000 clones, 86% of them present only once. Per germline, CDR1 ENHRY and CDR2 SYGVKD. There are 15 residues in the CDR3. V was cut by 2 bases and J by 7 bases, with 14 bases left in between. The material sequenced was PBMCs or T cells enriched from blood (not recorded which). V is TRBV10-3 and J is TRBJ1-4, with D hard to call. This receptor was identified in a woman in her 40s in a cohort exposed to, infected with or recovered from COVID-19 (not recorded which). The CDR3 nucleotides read TGTGCCATCAGTGAGAAGGAAAGCGCGGCTGAAAAACTGTTTTTT. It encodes CAISEKESAAEKLFF.